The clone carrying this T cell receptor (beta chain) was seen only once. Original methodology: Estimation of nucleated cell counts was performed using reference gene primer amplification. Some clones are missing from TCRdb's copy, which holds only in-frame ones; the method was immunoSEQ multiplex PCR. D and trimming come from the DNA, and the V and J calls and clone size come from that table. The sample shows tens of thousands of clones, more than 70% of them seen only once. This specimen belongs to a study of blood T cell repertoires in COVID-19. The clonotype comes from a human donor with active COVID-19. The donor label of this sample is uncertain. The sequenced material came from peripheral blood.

As DNA, the CDR3 is TGTGCCAGCAGCTTGGCCGTAGTCCAAGAGACCCAGTACTTC. It translates to CASSLAVVQETQYF. The chain employs TRBV5-6 and TRBJ2-5; D is unclear. The germline V gene encodes CDR1 SGHDT and CDR2 YYEEEE. With 0 bases removed from V and 1 base from J, the gap between germline ends came to 7 bases. There are 14 residues in the CDR3.